This T cell receptor (beta chain) was profiled in a study of CD8 T cells in ankylosing spondylitis. V lost 0 bases and J lost 2; bases outside the gene matches: 4. Germline values: CDR1 SGDLS, CDR2 YYNGEE. The CDR3 covers 16 residues. TCRdb reprocessed the 5' RACE reads with MiXCR, giving one entry per CDR3 protein. The sample contains more than 7,500 distinct CDR3 sequences, around 4% of which appear only once. This clonotype has only a few counts. The sequenced material came from blood, either unsorted or a sorted T cell fraction (not recorded which). This TCR was sampled from a female donor with ankylosing spondylitis or in good health (not recorded which). The J gene is TRBJ2-3, the V gene TRBV9; the match to TRBD1 covers 9 bases. CDR3 region: CASSVVDRGYTDTQYF. The CDR3 coding sequence is TGTGCCAGCAGCGTAGTGGACAGGGGATACACAGATACGCAGTATTTT. The whole variable domain, remainder taken from reference TRBV9 and TRBJ2-3, is DSGVTQTPKHLITATGQRVTLRCSPRSGDLSVYWYQQSLDQGLQFLIQYYNGEERAKGNILERFSAQQFPDLHSELNLSSLELGDSALYFCASSVVDRGYTDTQYFGPGTRLTVL.